Listed below are T cell receptor beta chains from one sample, sequenced in a study of beta chain features in type 1 diabetes. The table came from immunoSEQ multiplex PCR; TCRdb's copy has only in-frame clones and leaves some out. Altogether hundreds of thousands of clones are present, over 25% being singletons, with the ten largest covering 0.05% to 0.065%. The sequencing input was naive CD4+ T cells from blood. These receptors were collected from a man aged 18 to 35 in good health. The CDR3 runs from the conserved cysteine through the conserved F or W. A D gene is named only where the DNA matches it firmly. Some rows mark clone size as missing; the rest say once, few, many or name a class of expanded clone.

clone size	J gene	V gene	D gene	CDR3 DNA	CDR3 protein
.	TRBJ2-5	TRBV28	TRBD1	TGTGCCAGCAGCCCATGGGGACAGTCCCAAGAGACCCAGTACTTC	CASSPWGQSQETQYF
few	TRBJ2-5	TRBV29-1	TRBD1	TGCAGCCATGACAGGGGCGAGACCCAGTACTTC	CSHDRGETQYF
few	TRBJ2-1	TRBV19	TRBD2	TGTGCCAGTAGCCCCGGACTAGCGGGGAGCTACAATGAGCAGTTCTTC	CASSPGLAGSYNEQFF
.	TRBJ2-1	TRBV14	.	TGTGCCAGCAGCCAAGAGGGGGCGCGGGATGAGCAGTTCTTC	CASSQEGARDEQFF
.	TRBJ2-1	TRBV4-2	.	TGTGCCAGCAGCCAAGATGAGGGCGGAGAAGACAATGAGCAGTTCTTC	CASSQDEGGEDNEQFF
.	TRBJ2-7	TRBV27	TRBD2	TGTGCCAGCAACCTAGCGGGAGGGCCGTTCCACGAGCAGTACTTC	CASNLAGGPFHEQYF
.	TRBJ2-5	TRBV2	.	TGTGCCAGCAGTGAATGGGGCGTCCCGGGAGAGACCCAGTACTTC	CASSEWGVPGETQYF
.	TRBJ2-7	TRBV18	TRBD1	TGTGCCAGCTCACGGGACAGGGCCGGGTCCGAGCAGTACTTC	CASSRDRAGSEQYF
.	TRBJ2-7	TRBV7-2	.	TGTGCCAGCACCAAGACAGAGACCCTTTGGGAGCAGTACTTC	CASTKTETLWEQYF
.	TRBJ2-7	TRBV28	.	TGTGCCAGCAGTCCCAGGACTGCTTCCTACGAGCAGTACTTC	CASSPRTASYEQYF
.	TRBJ2-7	TRBV5-4	TRBD2	TGTGCCAGCAGCTTACGACTAGCGGGAGGCTGGGAGCAGTACTTC	CASSLRLAGGWEQYF
few	TRBJ2-3	TRBV7-9	TRBD2	TGTGCCAGCAGCTATAGACTAGCGGGAGGCGCGTCCACAGATACGCAGTATTTT	CASSYRLAGGASTDTQYF
.	TRBJ2-7	TRBV11-2	.	TGTGCCAGCAGCTCCACAGCCGTCTCCTACGAGCAGTACTTC	CASSSTAVSYEQYF
.	TRBJ2-1	TRBV29-1	TRBD2	TGCAGCGTTGATGTAGGCGGGAGCTCTTACAATGAGCAGTTCTTC	CSVDVGGSSYNEQFF
.	TRBJ2-5	TRBV29-1	.	TGCAGCGTTTACGTCGGGGAACAAGAGACCCAGTACTTC	CSVYVGEQETQYF
.	TRBJ2-5	TRBV29-1	.	TGCAGCGTAGCTAGACAGGCCAAGGTTGAGCAGTACTTC	CSVARQAKVEQYF
few	TRBJ2-7	TRBV30	TRBD1	TGTGCCTGGAGTGCAGGGACAGGGTCCTACGAGCAGTACTTC	CAWSAGTGSYEQYF
.	TRBJ1-2	TRBV29-1	TRBD1	TGCAGCGTTGAACTGGGACTAGACAGGGGGCACAGCTACACCTTC	CSVELGLDRGHSYTF